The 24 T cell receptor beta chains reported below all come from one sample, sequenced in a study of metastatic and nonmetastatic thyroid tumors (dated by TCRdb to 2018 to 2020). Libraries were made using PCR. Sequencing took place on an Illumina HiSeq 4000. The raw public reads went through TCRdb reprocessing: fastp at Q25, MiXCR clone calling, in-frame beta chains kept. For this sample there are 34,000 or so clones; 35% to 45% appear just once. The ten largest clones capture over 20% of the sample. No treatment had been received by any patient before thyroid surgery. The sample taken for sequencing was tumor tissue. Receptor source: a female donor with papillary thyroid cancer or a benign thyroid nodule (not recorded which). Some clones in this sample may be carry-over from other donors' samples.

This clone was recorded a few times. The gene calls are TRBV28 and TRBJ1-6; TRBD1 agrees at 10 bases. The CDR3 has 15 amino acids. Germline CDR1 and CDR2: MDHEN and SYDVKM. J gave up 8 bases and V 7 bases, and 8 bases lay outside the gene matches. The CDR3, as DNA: TGTGCCAGCAAATTCCGGGACAGGGGTTATTCACCCCTCCACTTT. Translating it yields CASKFRDRGYSPLHF.

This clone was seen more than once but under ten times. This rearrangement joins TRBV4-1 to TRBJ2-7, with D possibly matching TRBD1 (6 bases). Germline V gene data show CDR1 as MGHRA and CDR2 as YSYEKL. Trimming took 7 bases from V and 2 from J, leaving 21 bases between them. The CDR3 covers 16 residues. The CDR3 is CASTPSPGTSAYEQYF. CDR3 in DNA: TGCGCCAGCACCCCCTCCCCCGGGACATCGGCCTACGAGCAGTACTTC.

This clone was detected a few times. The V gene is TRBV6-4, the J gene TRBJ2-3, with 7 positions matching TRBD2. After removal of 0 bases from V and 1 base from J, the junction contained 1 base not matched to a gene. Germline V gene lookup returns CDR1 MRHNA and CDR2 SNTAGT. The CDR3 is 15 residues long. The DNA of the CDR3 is TGTGCCAGCAGTGACTCTCGGGGGGGCACAGATACGCAGTATTTT. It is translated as CASSDSRGGTDTQYF.

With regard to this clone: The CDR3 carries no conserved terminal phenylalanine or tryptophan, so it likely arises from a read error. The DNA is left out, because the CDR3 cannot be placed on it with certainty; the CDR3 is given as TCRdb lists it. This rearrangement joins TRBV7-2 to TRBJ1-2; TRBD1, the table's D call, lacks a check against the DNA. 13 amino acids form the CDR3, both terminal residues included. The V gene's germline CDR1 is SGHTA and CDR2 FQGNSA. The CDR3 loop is CASSLDSRTGFKL.

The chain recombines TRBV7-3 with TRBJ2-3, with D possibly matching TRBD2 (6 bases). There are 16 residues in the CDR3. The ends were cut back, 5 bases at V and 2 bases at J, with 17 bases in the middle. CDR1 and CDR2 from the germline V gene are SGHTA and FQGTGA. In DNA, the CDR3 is TGTGCCAGCAGCCACTCGGGAGACTTGACCACAGATACGCAGTATTTT. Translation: CASSHSGDLTTDTQYF. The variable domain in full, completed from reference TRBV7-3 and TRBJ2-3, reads GAGVSQTPSNKVTEKGKYVELRCDPISGHTALYWYRQSLGQGPEFLIYFQGTGAADDSGLPNDRFFAVRPEGSVSTLKIQRTERGDSAVYLCASSHSGDLTTDTQYFGPGTRLTVL.

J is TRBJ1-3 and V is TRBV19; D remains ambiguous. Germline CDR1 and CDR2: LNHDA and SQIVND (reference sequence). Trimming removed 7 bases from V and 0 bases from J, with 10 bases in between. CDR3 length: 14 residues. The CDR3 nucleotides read TGTGCCAGTATAGGGCAGCTCTCTGGAAACACCATATATTTT. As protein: CASIGQLSGNTIYF.

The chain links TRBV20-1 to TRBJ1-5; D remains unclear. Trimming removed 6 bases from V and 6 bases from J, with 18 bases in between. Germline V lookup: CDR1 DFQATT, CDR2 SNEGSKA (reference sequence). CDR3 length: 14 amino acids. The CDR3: CSALQVEGRQPQHF. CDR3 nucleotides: TGCAGTGCGCTCCAGGTAGAGGGCCGTCAGCCCCAGCATTTT.

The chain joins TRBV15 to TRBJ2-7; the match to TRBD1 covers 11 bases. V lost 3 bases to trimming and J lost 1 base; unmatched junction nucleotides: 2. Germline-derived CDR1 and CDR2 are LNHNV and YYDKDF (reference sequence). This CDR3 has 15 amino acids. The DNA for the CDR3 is TGTGCCACCAGCAGGGACAGGGGGCGGTCCTACGAGCAGTACTTC. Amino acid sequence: CATSRDRGRSYEQYF. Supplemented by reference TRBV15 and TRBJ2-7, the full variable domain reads DAMVIQNPRYQVTQFGKPVTLSCSQTLNHNVMYWYQQKSSQAPKLLFHYYDKDFNNEADTPDNFQSRRPNTSFCFLDIRSPGLGDTAMYLCATSRDRGRSYEQYFGPGTRLTVT.

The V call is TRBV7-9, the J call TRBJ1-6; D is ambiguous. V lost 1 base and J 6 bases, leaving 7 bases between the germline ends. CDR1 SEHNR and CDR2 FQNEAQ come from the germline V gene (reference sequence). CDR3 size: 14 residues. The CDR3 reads CASSLGQINSPLHF. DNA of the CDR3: TGTGCCAGCAGCTTAGGGCAGATTAATTCACCCCTCCACTTT. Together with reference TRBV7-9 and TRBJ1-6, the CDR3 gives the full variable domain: DTGVSQNPRHKITKRGQNVTFRCDPISEHNRLYWYRQTLGQGPEFLTYFQNEAQLEKSRLLSDRFSAERPKGSFSTLEIQRTEQGDSAMYLCASSLGQINSPLHFGNGTRLTVT.

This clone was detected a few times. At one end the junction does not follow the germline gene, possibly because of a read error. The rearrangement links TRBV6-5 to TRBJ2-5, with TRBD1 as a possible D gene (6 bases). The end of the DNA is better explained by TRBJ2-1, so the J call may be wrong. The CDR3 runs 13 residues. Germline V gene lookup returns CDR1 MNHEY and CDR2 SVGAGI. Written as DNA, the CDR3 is TGTGCCAGCAATTACGACAGGAACAATGAGCAGTTCTTC. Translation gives CASNYDRNNEQFF.

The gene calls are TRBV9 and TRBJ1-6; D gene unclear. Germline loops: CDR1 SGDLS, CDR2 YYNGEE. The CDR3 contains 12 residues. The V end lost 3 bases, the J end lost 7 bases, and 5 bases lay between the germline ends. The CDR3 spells CASSASNSPLHF. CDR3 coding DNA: TGTGCCAGCAGCGCGTCCAATTCACCCCTCCACTTT.

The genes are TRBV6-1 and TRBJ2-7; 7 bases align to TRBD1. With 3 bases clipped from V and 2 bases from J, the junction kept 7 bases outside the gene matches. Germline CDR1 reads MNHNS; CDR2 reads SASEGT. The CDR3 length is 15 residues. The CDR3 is CASSEAWTGAYEQYF. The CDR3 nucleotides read TGTGCCAGCAGTGAGGCCTGGACAGGAGCCTACGAGCAGTACTTC.

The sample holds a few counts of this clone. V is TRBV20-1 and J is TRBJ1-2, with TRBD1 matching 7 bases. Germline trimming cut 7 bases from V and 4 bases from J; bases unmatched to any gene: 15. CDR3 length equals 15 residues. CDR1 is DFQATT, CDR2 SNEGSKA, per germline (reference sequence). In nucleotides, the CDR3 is TGCAGTGGTCGACAGGGTGGAGGCGAGGTCTATGGCTACACCTTC. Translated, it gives CSGRQGGGEVYGYTF.

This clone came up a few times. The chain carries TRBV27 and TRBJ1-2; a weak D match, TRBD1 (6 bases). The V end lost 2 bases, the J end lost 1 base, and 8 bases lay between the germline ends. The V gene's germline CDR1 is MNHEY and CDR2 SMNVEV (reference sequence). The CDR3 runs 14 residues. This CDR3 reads CASSLKGGNYGYTF. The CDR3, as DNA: TGTGCCAGCAGTTTAAAGGGGGGTAACTATGGCTACACCTTC.

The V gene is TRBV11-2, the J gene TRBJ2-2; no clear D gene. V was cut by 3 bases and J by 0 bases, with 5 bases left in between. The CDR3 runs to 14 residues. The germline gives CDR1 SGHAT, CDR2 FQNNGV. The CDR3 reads CASSFLPNTGELFF. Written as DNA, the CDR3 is TGTGCCAGCAGCTTTCTCCCGAACACCGGGGAGCTGTTTTTT.

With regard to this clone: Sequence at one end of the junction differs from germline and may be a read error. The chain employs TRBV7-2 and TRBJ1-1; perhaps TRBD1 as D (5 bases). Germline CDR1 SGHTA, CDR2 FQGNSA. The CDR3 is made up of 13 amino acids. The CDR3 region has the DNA TGTGCCAGCAGCAAGGATCAGGGCACTGGAGCTTTCTTT. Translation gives CASSKDQGTGAFF.

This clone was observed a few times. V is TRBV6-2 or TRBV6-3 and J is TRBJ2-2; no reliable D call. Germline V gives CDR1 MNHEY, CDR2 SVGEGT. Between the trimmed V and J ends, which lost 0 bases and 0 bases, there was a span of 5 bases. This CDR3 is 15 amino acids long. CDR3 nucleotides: TGTGCCAGCAGTTACTCTGGCACGAACACCGGGGAGCTGTTTTTT. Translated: CASSYSGTNTGELFF.

CDR3 region: CASSDGAGSNTGELFF. In DNA form, the CDR3 reads TGTGCCAGCAGTGATGGGGCGGGGTCGAACACCGGGGAGCTGTTTTTT. The V gene is TRBV27, the J gene TRBJ2-2; the D gene is possibly TRBD2 (6 bases). Between the trimmed V and J ends, which lost 5 bases and 0 bases, there was a span of 13 bases. The CDR3 is 16 amino acids. Germline V gene data show CDR1 as MNHEY and CDR2 as SMNVEV (reference sequence).

The CDR3 loop is CASSRLSGGLGGNTIYF. CDR3 bases: TGTGCCAGCAGCCGCCTTTCGGGGGGGCTGGGAGGAAACACCATATATTTT. J is TRBJ1-3 and V is TRBV11-2, with D perhaps matching TRBD1 (6 bases). Trimming removed 5 bases at V and 4 bases at J, with 21 bases between. Per the germline V gene, CDR1 is SGHAT and CDR2 is FQNNGV. The CDR3 contains 17 residues.

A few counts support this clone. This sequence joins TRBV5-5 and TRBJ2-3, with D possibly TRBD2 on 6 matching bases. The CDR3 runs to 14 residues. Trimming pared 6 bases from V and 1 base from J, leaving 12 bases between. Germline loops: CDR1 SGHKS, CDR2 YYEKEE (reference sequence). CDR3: CASIRGGGTDTQYF. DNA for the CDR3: TGTGCCAGCATCCGAGGCGGGGGCACAGATACGCAGTATTTT.

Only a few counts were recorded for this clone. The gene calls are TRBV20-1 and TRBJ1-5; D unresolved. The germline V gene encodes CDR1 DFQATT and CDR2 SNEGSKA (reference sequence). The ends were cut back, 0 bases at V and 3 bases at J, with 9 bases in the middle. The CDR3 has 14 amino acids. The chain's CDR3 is CSARDLGPNQPQHF. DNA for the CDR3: TGCAGTGCTAGAGATCTAGGGCCCAATCAGCCCCAGCATTTT.

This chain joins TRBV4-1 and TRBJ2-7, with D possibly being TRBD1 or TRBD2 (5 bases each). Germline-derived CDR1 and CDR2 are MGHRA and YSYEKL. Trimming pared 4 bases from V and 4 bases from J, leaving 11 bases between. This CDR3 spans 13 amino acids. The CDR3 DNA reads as TGCGCCAGCAGCCCGGGACCCGGATACGAGCAGTACTTC. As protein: CASSPGPGYEQYF.

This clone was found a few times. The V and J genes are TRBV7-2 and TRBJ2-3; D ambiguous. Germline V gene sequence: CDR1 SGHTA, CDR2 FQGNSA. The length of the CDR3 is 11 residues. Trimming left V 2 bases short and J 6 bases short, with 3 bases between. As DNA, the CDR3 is TGTGCCAGCAGCTTATCGGATACGCAGTATTTT. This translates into CASSLSDTQYF. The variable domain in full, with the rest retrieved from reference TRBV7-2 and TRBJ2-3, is GAGVSQSPSNKVTEKGKDVELRCDPISGHTALYWYRQSLGQGLEFLIYFQGNSAPDKSGLPSDRFSAERTGGSVSTLTIQRTQQEDSAVYLCASSLSDTQYFGPGTRLTVL.

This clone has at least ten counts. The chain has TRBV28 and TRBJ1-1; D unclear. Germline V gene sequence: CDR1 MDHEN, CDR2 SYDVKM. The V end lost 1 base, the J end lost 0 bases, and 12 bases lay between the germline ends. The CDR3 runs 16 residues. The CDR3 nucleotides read TGTGCCAGCAGTTTATTTGGTTGGGGTTTGAACACTGAAGCTTTCTTT. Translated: CASSLFGWGLNTEAFF.